This entry is about one T cell receptor (beta chain). This entry comes from a study of T-cell memory formation after mild COVID-19. TCRdb used MiXCR to reprocess the 5' RACE reads, holding one entry per CDR3 protein. The table shows around 300,000 distinct CDR3 sequences, with approximately 13% occurring only once. This CDR3 contains 16 residues. V lost 5 bases and J lost 3; bases outside the gene matches: 5. In germline, CDR1 is SGHTA, CDR2 FQGNSA. The sequenced material came from PBMCs or a T cell subset sorted from them (not recorded which). The TCR sequence derives from a man aged 18-30 years who had mild COVID-19 (a few samples of this study predate the infection). Cell type and time point are not known. The chain carries TRBV7-2 and TRBJ2-3; 13 bases are shared with TRBD2. DNA for the CDR3: TGTGCCAGCAGCCGCCGACTAGCGGGGGGAACAGATACGCAGTATTTT. It specifies CASSRRLAGGTDTQYF.